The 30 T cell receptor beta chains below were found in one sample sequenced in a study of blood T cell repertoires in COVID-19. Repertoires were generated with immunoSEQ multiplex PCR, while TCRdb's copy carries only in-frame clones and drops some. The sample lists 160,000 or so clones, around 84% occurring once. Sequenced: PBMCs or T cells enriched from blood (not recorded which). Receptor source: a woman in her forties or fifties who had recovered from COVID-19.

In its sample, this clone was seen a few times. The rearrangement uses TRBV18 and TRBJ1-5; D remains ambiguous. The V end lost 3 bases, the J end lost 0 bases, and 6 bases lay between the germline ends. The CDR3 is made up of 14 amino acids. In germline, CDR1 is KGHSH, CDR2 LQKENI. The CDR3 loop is CASSPASSNQPQHF. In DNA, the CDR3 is TGTGCCAGCTCACCCGCCAGTAGCAATCAGCCCCAGCATTTT.

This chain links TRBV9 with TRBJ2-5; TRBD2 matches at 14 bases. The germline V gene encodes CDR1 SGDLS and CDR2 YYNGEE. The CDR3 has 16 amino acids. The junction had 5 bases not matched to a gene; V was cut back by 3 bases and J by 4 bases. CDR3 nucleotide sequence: TGTGCCAGCAGCGCCCCGGGACTAGCGGGAGTAGAGACCCAGTACTTC. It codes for CASSAPGLAGVETQYF.

This CDR3 reads CASSNAPRGIYEQYF. As DNA, the CDR3 is TGCGCCAGCAGCAATGCCCCCAGGGGCATCTACGAGCAGTACTTC. The chain links TRBV5-1 to TRBJ2-7; tentatively, D is TRBD1 (6 bases). CDR3 size: 15 residues. The germline gives CDR1 SGHRS, CDR2 YFSETQ. V shed 4 bases and J shed 3 bases, with 17 bases lying between them.

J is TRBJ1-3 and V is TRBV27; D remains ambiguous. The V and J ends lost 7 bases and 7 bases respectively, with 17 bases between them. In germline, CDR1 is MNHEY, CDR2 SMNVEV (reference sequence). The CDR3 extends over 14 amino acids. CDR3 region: CASKIAEGGNTIYF. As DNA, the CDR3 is TGTGCCAGCAAGATTGCCGAAGGAGGGAACACCATATATTTT.

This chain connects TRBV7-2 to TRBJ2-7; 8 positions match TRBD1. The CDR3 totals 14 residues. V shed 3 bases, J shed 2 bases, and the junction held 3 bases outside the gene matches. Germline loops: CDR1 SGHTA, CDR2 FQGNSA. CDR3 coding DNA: TGTGCCAGCAGCTTCTGGGACAGGACCTACGAGCAGTACTTC. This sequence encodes CASSFWDRTYEQYF.

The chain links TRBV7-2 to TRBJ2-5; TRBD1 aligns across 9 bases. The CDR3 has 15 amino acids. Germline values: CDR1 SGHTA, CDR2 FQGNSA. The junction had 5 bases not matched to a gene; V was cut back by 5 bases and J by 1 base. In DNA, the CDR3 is TGTGCCAGCAGCCGCCGGACAGGGGTCCAAGAGACCCAGTACTTC. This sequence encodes CASSRRTGVQETQYF.

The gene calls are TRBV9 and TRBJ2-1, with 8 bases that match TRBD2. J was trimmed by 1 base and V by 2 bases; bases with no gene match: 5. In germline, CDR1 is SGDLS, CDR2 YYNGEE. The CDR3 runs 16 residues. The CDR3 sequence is CASSVIAGISYNEQFF. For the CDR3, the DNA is TGTGCCAGCAGCGTTATAGCGGGAATTTCCTACAATGAGCAGTTCTTC.

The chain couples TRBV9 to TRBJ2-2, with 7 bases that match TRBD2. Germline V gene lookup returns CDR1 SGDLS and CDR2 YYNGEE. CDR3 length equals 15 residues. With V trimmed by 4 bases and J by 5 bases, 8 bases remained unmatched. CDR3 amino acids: CASSSRLAVTGELFF. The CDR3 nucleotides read TGTGCCAGCAGCTCACGACTAGCAGTAACCGGGGAGCTGTTTTTT.

The CDR3 DNA reads as TGTGCCAGCAGTTTGGCCAGGGGTAGGAACGAGCAGTACTTC. Its translation is CASSLARGRNEQYF. This chain links TRBV27 with TRBJ2-7, with D perhaps matching TRBD1 (6 bases). Germline V gene lookup returns CDR1 MNHEY and CDR2 SMNVEV (reference sequence). Trimming took off 3 bases at V and 5 bases at J, with 14 bases between the two ends. The CDR3 runs to 14 residues.

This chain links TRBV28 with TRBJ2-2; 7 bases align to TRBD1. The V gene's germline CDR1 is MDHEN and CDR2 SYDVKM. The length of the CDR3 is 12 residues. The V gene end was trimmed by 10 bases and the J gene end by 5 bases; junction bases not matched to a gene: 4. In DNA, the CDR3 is TGTGCCACTAGACAGGGTACCGGGGAGCTGTTTTTT. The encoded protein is CATRQGTGELFF.

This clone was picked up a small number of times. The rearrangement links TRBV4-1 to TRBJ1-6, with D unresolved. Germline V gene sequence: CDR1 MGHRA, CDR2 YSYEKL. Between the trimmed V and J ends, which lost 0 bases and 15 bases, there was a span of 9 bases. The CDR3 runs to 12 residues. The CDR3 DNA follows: TGCGCCAGCAGCCAAGAGTCCGGTCGCCTCCACTTT. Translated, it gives CASSQESGRLHF.

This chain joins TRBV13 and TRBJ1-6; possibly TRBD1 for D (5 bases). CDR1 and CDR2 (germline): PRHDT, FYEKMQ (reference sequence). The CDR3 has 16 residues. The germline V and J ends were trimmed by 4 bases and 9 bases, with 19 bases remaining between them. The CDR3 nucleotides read TGTGCCAGCAGCTACACTACAGGCAAGGGTTTTTCACCCCTCCACTTT. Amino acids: CASSYTTGKGFSPLHF.

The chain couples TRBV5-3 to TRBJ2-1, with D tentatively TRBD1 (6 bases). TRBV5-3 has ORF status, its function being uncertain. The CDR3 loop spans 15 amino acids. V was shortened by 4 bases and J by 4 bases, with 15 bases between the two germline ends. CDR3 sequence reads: CARSAQGRWYNEQFF. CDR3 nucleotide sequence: TGTGCCAGAAGCGCACAGGGTCGTTGGTACAATGAGCAGTTCTTC.

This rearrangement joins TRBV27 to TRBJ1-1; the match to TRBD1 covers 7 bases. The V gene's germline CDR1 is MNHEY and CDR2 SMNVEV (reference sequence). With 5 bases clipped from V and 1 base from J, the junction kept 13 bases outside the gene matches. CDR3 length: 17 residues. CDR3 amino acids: CASSPLGGNPRNTEAFF. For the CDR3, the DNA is TGTGCCAGCAGTCCTCTAGGGGGCAACCCCAGGAACACTGAAGCTTTCTTT.

The CDR3 reads CASSDRAGVNSPLHF. CDR3 nucleotides: TGTGCCAGCAGCGACCGAGCGGGGGTTAATTCACCCCTCCACTTT. The J gene is TRBJ1-6, the V gene TRBV7-2; D is perhaps TRBD1 (5 bases). Trimming stripped 5 bases from V and 6 bases from J, with 14 bases between. The CDR3 is 15 amino acids. CDR1 is SGHTA, CDR2 FQGNSA, per germline.

The CDR3 spells CASRPPGAYEQYF. In DNA, the CDR3 is TGTGCCAGCCGCCCGCCCGGGGCCTACGAGCAGTACTTC. The chain couples TRBV5-4 to TRBJ2-7; D possibly corresponds to TRBD2 (5 bases). The germline V gene encodes CDR1 SGHNT and CDR2 YYREEE (reference sequence). Trimming left V 7 bases short and J 2 bases short, with 13 bases between. This CDR3 is 13 amino acids long. The variable domain in full, with the rest retrieved from reference TRBV5-4 and TRBJ2-7, is ETGVTQSPTHLIKTRGQQVTLRCSSQSGHNTVSWYQQALGQGPQFIFQYYREEENGRGNFPPRFSGLQFPNYSSELNVNALELDDSALYLCASRPPGAYEQYFGPGTRLTVT.

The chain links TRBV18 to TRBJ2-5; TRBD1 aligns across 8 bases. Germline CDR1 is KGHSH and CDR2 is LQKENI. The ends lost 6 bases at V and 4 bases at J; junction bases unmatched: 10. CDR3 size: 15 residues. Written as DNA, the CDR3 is TGTGCCAGCTCTGCGGACAGGGCGGTGGTAGAGACCCAGTACTTC. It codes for CASSADRAVVETQYF.

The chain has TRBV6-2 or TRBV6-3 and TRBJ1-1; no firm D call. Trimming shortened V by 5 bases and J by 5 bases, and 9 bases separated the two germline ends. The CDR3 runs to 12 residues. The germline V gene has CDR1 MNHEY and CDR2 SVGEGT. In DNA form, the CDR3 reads TGTGCCAGCAGTGAGAGGAGGACTGAAGCTTTCTTT. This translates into CASSERRTEAFF.

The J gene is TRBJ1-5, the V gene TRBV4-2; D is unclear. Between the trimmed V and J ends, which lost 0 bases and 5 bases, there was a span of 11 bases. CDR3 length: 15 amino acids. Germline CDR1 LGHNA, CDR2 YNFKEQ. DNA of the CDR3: TGTGCCAGCAGCCAAGATTTGTTCCCTTATCAGCCCCAGCATTTT. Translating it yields CASSQDLFPYQPQHF.

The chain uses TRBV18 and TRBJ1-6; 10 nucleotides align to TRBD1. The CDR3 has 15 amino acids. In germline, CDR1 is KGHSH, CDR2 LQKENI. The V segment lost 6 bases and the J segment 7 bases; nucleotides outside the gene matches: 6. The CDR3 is CASSPGQGGNSPLHF. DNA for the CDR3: TGTGCCAGCTCCCCCGGACAGGGGGGGAATTCACCCCTCCACTTT. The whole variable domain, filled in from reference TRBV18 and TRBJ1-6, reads NAGVMQNPRHLVRRRGQEARLRCSPMKGHSHVYWYRQLPEEGLKFMVYLQKENIIDESGMPKERFSAEFPKEGPSILRIQQVVRGDSAAYFCASSPGQGGNSPLHFGNGTRLTVT.

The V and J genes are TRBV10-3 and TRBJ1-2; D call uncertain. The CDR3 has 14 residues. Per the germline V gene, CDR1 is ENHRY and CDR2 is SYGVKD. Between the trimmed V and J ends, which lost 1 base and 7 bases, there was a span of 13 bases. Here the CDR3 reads CAISEFRGVSGYTF. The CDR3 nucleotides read TGTGCCATCAGTGAGTTCCGAGGCGTCAGTGGCTACACCTTC.

CDR3 coding DNA: TGTGCCAGCAGCCCAACAGGGCTCCCCGGCTACACCTTC. Protein sequence: CASSPTGLPGYTF. The chain carries TRBV6-6 and TRBJ1-2; weak D call: TRBD1 (6 bases). V lost 6 bases, J lost 8 bases, and 16 bases lay in between. Germline V CDR1 and CDR2: MNHNY, SVGAGI (reference sequence). The CDR3 spans 13 residues.

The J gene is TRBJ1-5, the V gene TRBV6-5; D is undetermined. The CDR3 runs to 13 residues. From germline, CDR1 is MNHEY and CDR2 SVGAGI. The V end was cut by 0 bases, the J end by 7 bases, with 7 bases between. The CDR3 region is CASSYSPVQPQHF. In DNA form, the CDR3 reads TGTGCCAGCAGTTACTCCCCCGTGCAGCCCCAGCATTTT.

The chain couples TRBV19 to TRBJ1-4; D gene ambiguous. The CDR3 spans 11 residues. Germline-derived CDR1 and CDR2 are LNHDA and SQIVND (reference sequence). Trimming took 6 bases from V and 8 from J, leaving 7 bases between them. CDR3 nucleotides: TGTGCCAGTAGGGAGTTCGAAAAACTGTTTTTT. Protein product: CASREFEKLFF.

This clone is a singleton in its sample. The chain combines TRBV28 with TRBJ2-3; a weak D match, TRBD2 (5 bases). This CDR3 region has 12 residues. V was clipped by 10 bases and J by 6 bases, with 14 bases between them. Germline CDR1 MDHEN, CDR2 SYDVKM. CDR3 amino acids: CAIEGVSDTQYF. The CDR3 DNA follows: TGTGCCATCGAGGGTGTTTCCGATACGCAGTATTTT.

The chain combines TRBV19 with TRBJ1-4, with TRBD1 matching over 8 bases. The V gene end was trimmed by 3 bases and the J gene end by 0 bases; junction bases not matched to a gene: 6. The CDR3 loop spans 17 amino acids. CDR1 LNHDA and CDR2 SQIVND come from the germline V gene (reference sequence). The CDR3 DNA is TGTGCCAGTAGTATCAGGACAGGGAAGGCAACTAATGAAAAACTGTTTTTT. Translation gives CASSIRTGKATNEKLFF.

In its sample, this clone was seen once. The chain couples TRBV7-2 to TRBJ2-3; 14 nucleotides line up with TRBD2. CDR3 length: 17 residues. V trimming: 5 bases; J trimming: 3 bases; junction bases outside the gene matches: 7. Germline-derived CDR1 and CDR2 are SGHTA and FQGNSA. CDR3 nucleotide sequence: TGTGCCAGCAGCCCCGGACTAGCGGGGGGTTGGACAGATACGCAGTATTTT. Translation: CASSPGLAGGWTDTQYF.

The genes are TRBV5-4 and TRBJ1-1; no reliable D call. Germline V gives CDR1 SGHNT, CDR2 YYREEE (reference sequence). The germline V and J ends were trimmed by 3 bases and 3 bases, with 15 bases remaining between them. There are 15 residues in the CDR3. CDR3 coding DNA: TGTGCCAGCAGCTGGGCGATAGGGAGGGACACTGAAGCTTTCTTT. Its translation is CASSWAIGRDTEAFF.

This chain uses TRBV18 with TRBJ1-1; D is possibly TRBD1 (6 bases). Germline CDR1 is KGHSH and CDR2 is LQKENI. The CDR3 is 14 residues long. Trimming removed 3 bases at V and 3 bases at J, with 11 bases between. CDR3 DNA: TGTGCCAGCTCACCTGGTCAGGGGTACACTGAAGCTTTCTTT. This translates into CASSPGQGYTEAFF.

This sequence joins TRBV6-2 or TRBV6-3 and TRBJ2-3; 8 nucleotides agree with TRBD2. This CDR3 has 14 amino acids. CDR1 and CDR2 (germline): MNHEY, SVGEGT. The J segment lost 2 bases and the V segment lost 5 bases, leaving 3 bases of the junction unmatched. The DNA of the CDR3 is TGTGCCAGCAGTGGTAGCGGGGCCACAGATACGCAGTATTTT. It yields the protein CASSGSGATDTQYF.